This T cell receptor (beta chain) was sequenced in a study of monozygotic twins with inflammatory bowel disease. Germline V lookup: CDR1 LNHDA, CDR2 SQIVND (reference sequence). This CDR3 is built from 12 residues. Of note for this clonotype: What it binds is not known.

Study-level findings and limits: No distinction between different T cell subtypes was possible. Patient repertoires may carry noise from differing immunosuppressive treatments.

Every TCR library consumed 3,000 to 4,500 ng of total RNA. Addition of UMIs with a 6-nucleotide sample barcode was achieved by template switching. Using the 5' RACE reads, TCRdb records one entry per CDR3 protein without DNA. The specimen's table records fewer than 200,000 distinct CDR3 sequences. V usage is TRBV19 and J usage is TRBJ1-5. The clonotype originates from a human donor with ulcerative colitis or Crohn's disease, or a healthy co-twin of an affected twin (not recorded which). Sequenced material: blood. Here the CDR3 reads CASSLPDQPQHF.